This TCR beta chain is from a study of cytotoxic CD8 clonotypes in ibrutinib-treated CLL (dated by TCRdb to the early 2020s). Looking at the study overall: In this cohort, 15 patients were treatment-naive and some 10 were relapsed/refractory, while some 17 had unmutated IGHV. The response samples were drawn at a median of around eleven months into treatment, with a range of roughly 6 to 36 months. Samples averaged 255,043 productive templates and about 94,000 productive rearrangements. Of the approximately 90 people in the trial, 25 to 30 had longitudinal samples available. Partial responses were observed in around 25 patients and complete responses in 2; after a median follow-up of roughly 72 months, remission was maintained in approximately 14 patients and progression was observed in 12. Patients were still on ibrutinib when every remission and progressive disease sample was collected. Cryopreserved peripheral blood mononuclear cells were obtained before treatment, at response, and at either sustained remission or disease progression. Study-level results and caveats: Clonality rose at ibrutinib response, remained stable during sustained remission, and dropped back toward baseline at progression. Baseline clonality exceeded that of age-matched healthy donors and correlated strongly with circulating CD8+ T-cell counts. Sampling times were not matched between sustained-remission and progressing patients, and lymph node repertoires were not studied. Public clonotypes were rare and either shrank or stayed stable during treatment, and the rise in clonality at ibrutinib response reflected expansion of private clonotypes.

Spanning cysteine to phenylalanine, the CDR3 consists of 14 amino acids. Only the CDR3 DNA is retained, 42 bases long and in frame from the first base. In the germline V gene, CDR1 corresponds to SGHTA and CDR2 to FQGNSA. From V the trimming removes 3 bases and from J it removes 7 bases, while the gene matches leave 8 bases of the junction unaccounted for. The time point label, as the study defines it: around 25 months on ibrutinib. For TCR beta library preparation, approximately 2 micrograms of genomic DNA were isolated from cryopreserved PBMCs. Longitudinal blood samples from CLL patients on ibrutinib monotherapy were analyzed using high-throughput TCR beta sequencing. The patients took part in an open-label, single-center phase 2 trial of ibrutinib monotherapy. Of note for this clone: The specificity of this receptor is unknown. Base qualities are not recorded, but no much larger clone differs from it by a single base.

Each clonotype received, on average, approximately 9.9x coverage in deep resolution sequencing performed on a MiSeq, where the target depth lay between 1 in 1 million and 1 in 200,000 T cells. The immunoSEQ hsTCRB Kit was used to generate the TCR beta libraries. The authors processed their data as follows. ImmunoSEQ Data Assistant and ImmunoSEQ Analyzer were used for data analysis, and V, D and J genes were assigned according to IMGT definitions. Clonality was computed as one minus normalized Shannon entropy of productive rearrangement frequencies, ranging from 0 to 1. Public clonotype analysis was restricted to overrepresented clonotypes comprising at least 0.05% of each patient's repertoire. Repertoires from some twelve age-matched healthy donors in immuneACCESS were used as clonality controls. TCRdb took this table from immuneACCESS and kept in-frame rearrangements with V and J called. Such tables lack part of the clones; where checked against another copy, unresolved V genes explain under half of the gap, and the rest is unexplained. Clone size and the V and J calls come from that table; the DNA yielded D and trimming. This sample is represented by 100,000 to 150,000 clones; approximately 85% of them were singletons. The ten largest account for roughly 2% of the sample.

The source is a human donor with chronic lymphocytic leukemia. The starting material was PBMCs, obtained after 24 months of ibrutinib treatment. The rearranged chain carries TRBV7-2 and TRBJ1-1; TRBD1 matches 7 bases in the middle. Here the CDR3 is given as CASSFLGQAVEAFF. In nucleotide form, the sequence is TGTGCCAGCAGCTTCCTCGGACAGGCAGTTGAAGCTTTCTTT.